These 21 T cell receptor beta chains were all obtained from the same sample, sequenced in a study of CD8 T cells in ankylosing spondylitis. General study points: Seemingly distinctive of ankylosing spondylitis blood was a TCR beta motif formed by eight highly homologous variants.

No antigen has been identified for these receptors. A single record per CDR3 protein comes from TCRdb applying MiXCR to the 5' RACE reads. This table has around 450,000 distinct CDR3 sequences, approximately 26% appearing once. Sequenced sample: blood, either unsorted or a sorted T cell fraction (not recorded which). These receptors were obtained from a male donor with ankylosing spondylitis.

The rearrangement uses TRBV2 and TRBJ2-7; 10 nucleotides agree with TRBD2. There are 14 residues in the CDR3. Germline V gene data show CDR1 as SNHLY and CDR2 as FYNNEI. J lost 4 bases, V lost 6 bases, and 6 bases had no gene match. DNA for the CDR3: TGTGCCAGCAGCCTAGCGGGAGAGGGATACGAGCAGTACGTC. It specifies CASSLAGEGYEQYV.

This clonotype was found a few times. The chain recombines TRBV29-1 with TRBJ1-4; the D gene is possibly TRBD1 (6 bases). Trimming removed 7 bases at V and 1 base at J, with 13 bases between. Germline V gene data show CDR1 as SQVTM and CDR2 as ANQGSEA. This CDR3 region has 14 residues. Here the CDR3 reads CSAAGDVTNEKLFF. In DNA form, the CDR3 reads TGCAGCGCAGCAGGGGATGTAACTAATGAAAAACTGTTTTTT.

The chain links TRBV2 to TRBJ1-4; TRBD1 might be the D (6 bases). The CDR3 consists of 13 residues. Trimming stripped 7 bases from V and 5 bases from J, with 11 bases between. Germline V gene sequence: CDR1 SNHLY, CDR2 FYNNEI. The CDR3 coding sequence is TGTGCCAGCAAAGGACAGCTAAATGAAAAACTGTTTTTT. This translates into CASKGQLNEKLFF.

This clonotype was counted between two and nine times. The chain links TRBV2 to TRBJ2-7; 9 nucleotides align to TRBD2. Trimming removed 5 bases from V and 3 bases from J; junction bases left unmatched: 8. Germline V gene lookup returns CDR1 SNHLY and CDR2 FYNNEI. There are 15 residues in the CDR3. The CDR3 region is CASSLTSGVVYEQYF. CDR3 in DNA: TGTGCCAGCAGTTTGACTAGCGGAGTCGTCTACGAGCAGTACTTC.

The CDR3 loop reads CASSSPRTSNTGELFF. CDR3 bases: TGTGCCAGCAGCTCCCCCCGGACGTCGAACACCGGGGAGCTGTTTTTT. The V and J genes are TRBV7-9 and TRBJ2-2; D remains ambiguous. The CDR3 extends over 16 amino acids. V was pared by 4 bases and J by 0 bases, with 12 bases between. Germline lookup yields CDR1 SEHNR and CDR2 FQNEAQ (reference sequence).

In its sample, this clonotype was seen a few times. The chain is built from TRBV3-1 and TRBJ1-4, with no clear D. This CDR3 has 13 amino acids. Looked up from germline, CDR1 is LGHDT and CDR2 is YNNKEL (reference sequence). V lost 3 bases and J lost 4, with 6 bases in between. The CDR3 sequence is CASSHGFNEKLFF. CDR3 DNA: TGTGCCAGCAGCCACGGATTTAATGAAAAACTGTTTTTT.

There are a few counts of this clonotype. The chain is built from TRBV6-5 and TRBJ2-2, with TRBD1 matching 8 bases. This CDR3 region has 16 residues. J lost 6 bases, V lost 0 bases, and 6 bases had no gene match. Germline V gene data show CDR1 as MNHEY and CDR2 as SVGAGI. The CDR3 protein is CASSYSRTGSSGELFF. DNA for the CDR3: TGTGCCAGCAGTTACTCTAGGACAGGGTCTTCCGGGGAGCTGTTTTTT.

Details on this clonotype: A much larger clone lies one base from this, so it may be a read error. The chain joins TRBV20-1 to TRBJ2-3, with 8 bases lining up with TRBD2. CDR3 size: 16 residues. Germline V gene lookup returns CDR1 DFQATT and CDR2 SNEGSKA (reference sequence). For the CDR3, the DNA is TGCTGTGCTAGAGATATGGCTAGCGGGCTGGGGGATACGCAGTATTTT. The encoded protein is CCARDMASGLGDTQYF.

This clonotype was observed a handful of times. This chain joins TRBV19 and TRBJ1-1; perhaps TRBD1 as D (5 bases). In germline, CDR1 is LNHDA, CDR2 SQIVND (reference sequence). The V end lost 5 bases, the J end lost 7 bases, and 17 bases lay between the germline ends. This CDR3 is 14 amino acids long. CDR3 amino acids: CASSLRGQALEAFF. CDR3 nucleotide sequence: TGTGCCAGTAGTCTAAGGGGCCAAGCGCTTGAAGCTTTCTTT.

This clonotype has a handful of counts. The chain has TRBV6-1 and TRBJ2-1; D remains unclear. V gave up 0 bases and J gave up 0 bases, with 6 bases separating them. This CDR3 region has 15 residues. Germline V lookup: CDR1 MNHNS, CDR2 SASEGT. Here the CDR3 reads CASSEAASSYNEQFF. CDR3 sequence (DNA): TGTGCCAGCAGTGAAGCGGCCAGCTCCTACAATGAGCAGTTCTTC.

V and J are TRBV20-1 and TRBJ2-7, with 7 bases lining up with TRBD2. Germline V gives CDR1 DFQATT, CDR2 SNEGSKA (reference sequence). V dropped 6 bases and J dropped 0; count of bases not matched to a gene: 5. The CDR3 extends over 13 amino acids. The CDR3 DNA follows: TGCAGTGCGGAGGGCGGGAGCTCCTACGAGCAGTACTTC. Encoded protein: CSAEGGSSYEQYF.

This clonotype has just a few counts. The chain uses TRBV5-1 and TRBJ2-1; D perhaps matches TRBD1 (6 bases). V was cut by 0 bases and J by 5 bases, with 15 bases left in between. This CDR3 spans 16 amino acids. CDR1 and CDR2 from the germline V gene are SGHRS and YFSETQ. The CDR3 loop is CASSLGGGTNNNEQFF. As DNA, the CDR3 is TGCGCCAGCAGCTTGGGAGGGGGTACCAACAACAATGAGCAGTTCTTC.

This sequence joins TRBV7-8 and TRBJ1-2, with 11 bases fitting TRBD1. J gave up 4 bases and V 7 bases, and 11 bases lay outside the gene matches. CDR3 length: 16 amino acids. The germline gives CDR1 SGHVS, CDR2 FQNEAQ. The chain's CDR3 is CASIPLGQGAVYGYTF. The CDR3 nucleotides are TGTGCCAGCATTCCTCTTGGACAGGGGGCTGTCTATGGCTACACCTTC. Full variable domain (rest looked up from reference TRBV7-8 and TRBJ1-2): GAGVSQSPRYKVAKRGQDVALRCDPISGHVSLFWYQQALGQGPEFLTYFQNEAQLDKSGLPSDRFFAERPEGSVSTLKIQRTQQEDSAVYLCASIPLGQGAVYGYTFGSGTRLTVV.

This clonotype showed up just a few times. The chain has TRBV15 and TRBJ1-5; D gene unclear. Germline-derived CDR1 and CDR2 are LNHNV and YYDKDF (reference sequence). V lost 0 bases and J lost 7, with 7 bases in between. CDR3 size: 13 residues. The CDR3 DNA reads as TGTGCCACCAGCAGAGATCCACGGCAGCCCCAGCATTTT. Translation: CATSRDPRQPQHF.

V and J are TRBV7-9 and TRBJ2-3; tentatively, D is TRBD1 or TRBD2 (5 bases each). The CDR3 has 14 residues. Trimming left V 6 bases short and J 1 base short, with 11 bases between. Germline values: CDR1 SEHNR, CDR2 FQNEAQ (reference sequence). The DNA for the CDR3 is TGTGCCAGCAGTCCCGTGGGGGGCACAGATACGCAGTATTTT. This sequence encodes CASSPVGGTDTQYF.

The chain is built from TRBV5-1 and TRBJ2-5; 9 nucleotides align to TRBD1. V shed 4 bases and J 1 base; nucleotides not matched to a gene: 5. This CDR3 is built from 15 residues. CDR1 and CDR2 from the germline V gene are SGHRS and YFSETQ. The CDR3 region is CASSLTTGGQETQYF. Written as DNA, the CDR3 is TGCGCCAGCAGCCTGACGACAGGGGGCCAAGAGACCCAGTACTTC.

V and J are TRBV6-1 and TRBJ2-7, with TRBD1 as a possible D gene (5 bases). This CDR3 has 13 residues. V lost 8 bases and J 1 base, leaving 12 bases between the germline ends. From germline, CDR1 is MNHNS and CDR2 SASEGT. CDR3 nucleotides: TGTGCCAGCGCCCAGGCAGGGTCCTACGAGCAGTACGTC. Amino acids: CASAQAGSYEQYV.

Only a few counts were recorded for this clonotype. J is TRBJ1-1 and V is TRBV29-1; D remains unclear. The CDR3 length is 10 residues. The V end was cut by 5 bases, the J end by 1 base, with 2 bases between. The germline gives CDR1 SQVTM, CDR2 ANQGSEA. The CDR3 loop is CSVWNTEAFF. CDR3 bases: TGCAGCGTTTGGAACACTGAAGCTTTCTTT.

The table lists this clonotype with many counts. The DNA for the CDR3 is TGCAGCGTTGAAGGTCAACAGGGGACAGATACGCAGTATTTT. It yields the protein CSVEGQQGTDTQYF. V and J are TRBV29-1 and TRBJ2-3, with 7 nucleotides matching TRBD1. From germline, CDR1 is SQVTM and CDR2 ANQGSEA. This CDR3 has 14 residues. V lost 1 base to trimming and J lost 3 bases; unmatched junction nucleotides: 4.

This clonotype turned up a few times. The chain links TRBV5-1 to TRBJ2-5; 9 nucleotides align to TRBD2. The CDR3 length is 14 residues. The germline V gene has CDR1 SGHRS and CDR2 YFSETQ. With V trimmed by 5 bases and J by 4 bases, 6 bases remained unmatched. CDR3 DNA: TGCGCCAGCAGATTAGGAGCGGGAGGAGAGACCCAGTACTTC. Its protein is CASRLGAGGETQYF.

The chain uses TRBV5-1 and TRBJ1-1, with 9 nucleotides matching TRBD1. CDR1 SGHRS and CDR2 YFSETQ come from the germline V gene. V lost 4 bases, J lost 4 bases, and 5 bases stayed unmatched. There are 14 residues in the CDR3. CDR3 sequence: CASSKTGGSTEAFF. The CDR3 DNA follows: TGCGCCAGCAGCAAGACAGGGGGGAGCACTGAAGCTTTCTTT.